This T cell receptor (beta chain) was retrieved from a study of human T cells and chemical hapten exposure. Germline CDR1 is LGHDT and CDR2 is YNNKEL (reference sequence). V dropped 3 bases and J dropped 6; count of bases not matched to a gene: 3. The CDR3 totals 15 residues. MiXCR, run by TCRdb on the RACE reads, gives a single entry per CDR3 protein. The table records about 380,000 distinct CDR3 sequences, roughly 4.6% of them present only once. Time point noted: pre-sensitization, week 0. As to treatment: therapeutic diphenylcyclopropenone sensitization with weekly scalp DPC. The receptor was derived from a woman aged 45-65 years with alopecia areata. Some clones in this sample may be carry-over from other donors' samples. The chain is built from TRBV3-1 and TRBJ2-2; 11 bases align to TRBD2. This specimen was whole blood, taken in connection with sensitization to the hapten diphenylcyclopropenone (DPC). CDR3 protein: CASSHRTSGSGELFF. The CDR3 nucleotides read TGTGCCAGCAGCCACAGGACTAGCGGGTCCGGGGAGCTGTTTTTT.